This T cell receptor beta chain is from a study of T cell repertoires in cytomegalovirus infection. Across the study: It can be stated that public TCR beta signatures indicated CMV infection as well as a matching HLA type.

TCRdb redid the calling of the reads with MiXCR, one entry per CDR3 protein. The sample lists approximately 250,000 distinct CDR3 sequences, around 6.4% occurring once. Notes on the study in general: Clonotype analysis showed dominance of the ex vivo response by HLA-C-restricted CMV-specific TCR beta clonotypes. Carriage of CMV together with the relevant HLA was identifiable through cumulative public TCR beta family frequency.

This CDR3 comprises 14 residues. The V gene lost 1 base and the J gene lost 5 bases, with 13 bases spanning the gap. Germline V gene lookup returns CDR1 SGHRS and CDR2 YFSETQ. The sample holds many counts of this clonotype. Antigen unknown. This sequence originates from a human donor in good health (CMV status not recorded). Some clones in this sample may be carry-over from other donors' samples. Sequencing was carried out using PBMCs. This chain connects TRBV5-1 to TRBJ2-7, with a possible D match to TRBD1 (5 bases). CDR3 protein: CASSLQSGSHEQYF. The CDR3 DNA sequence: TGCGCCAGCAGCTTGCAGTCAGGGTCCCACGAGCAGTACTTC. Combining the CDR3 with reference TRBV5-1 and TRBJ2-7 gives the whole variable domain KAGVTQTPRYLIKTRGQQVTLSCSPISGHRSVSWYQQTPGQGLQFLFEYFSETQRNKGNFPGRFSGRQFSNSRSEMNVSTLELGDSALYLCASSLQSGSHEQYFGPGTRLTVT.